Included here is one TCR beta chain sequence, with context. The data were obtained in a study of control samples from healthy donors and cancer patients. The CDR3 runs 15 residues. CDR1 is MNHEY, CDR2 SVGEGT, per germline. V lost 2 bases, J lost 3 bases, and 11 bases lay in between. Method: immunoSEQ multiplex PCR; TCRdb's copy keeps in-frame clones and lacks some. The sample yields more than 15,000 clones, around 83% seen once. The chain recombines TRBV6-2 or TRBV6-3 with TRBJ1-5; D is unresolved. The sequence was collected from a man older than 75 with head and neck cancer. Sequenced input: PBMCs. The CDR3 DNA reads TGTGCCAGCAGTTACGGGAGGGCTTCCAATCAGCCCCAGCATTTT. Its protein product is CASSYGRASNQPQHF.